The 17 T cell receptor beta chains below all came from one sample that was sequenced in a study of PD-1 blockade in classical Hodgkin lymphoma. Assay used: immunoSEQ multiplex PCR; TCRdb lists only in-frame clones, some missing. The data hold 25,000 to 35,000 clones, with under 75% observed a single time. Each of the patients experienced relapse following autologous stem cell transplantation, and their brentuximab vedotin exposure differed. Sequences were derived from peripheral blood mononuclear cells (PBMCs), sampled before the second cycle of nivolumab. The receptors shown here come from a human donor with classical Hodgkin lymphoma.

This clone turned up a few times. This chain connects TRBV6-5 to TRBJ1-1; possibly TRBD1 for D (6 bases). The CDR3 has 15 amino acids. V lost 5 bases and J 2 bases, leaving 15 bases between the germline ends. Germline CDR1 MNHEY, CDR2 SVGAGI. The CDR3 sequence is CASSITGRGNTEAFF. CDR3 nucleotides: TGTGCCAGCAGTATTACGGGCAGGGGCAACACTGAAGCTTTCTTT.

The rearrangement joins TRBV20-1 to TRBJ1-1; D call uncertain. Germline V CDR1 and CDR2: DFQATT, SNEGSKA (reference sequence). There are 11 residues in the CDR3. The chain's CDR3 is CSAKDTTLAFF. CDR3 coding DNA: TGCAGCGCAAAAGATACGACTTTAGCTTTCTTT.

The rearrangement links TRBV28 to TRBJ1-6; D is ambiguous. The CDR3 runs to 12 residues. V lost 8 bases, J lost 10 bases, and 12 bases lay in between. Germline V gives CDR1 MDHEN, CDR2 SYDVKM. CDR3 sequence (DNA): TGTGCCAGCCGATGGAAGGAGTCACCCCTCCACTTT. It codes for CASRWKESPLHF.

This clone was detected only once. The chain recombines TRBV28 with TRBJ2-3, with 8 bases that match TRBD1. CDR1 and CDR2 from the germline V gene are MDHEN and SYDVKM. Unmatched junction bases numbered 6, after V lost 3 bases and J lost 4 bases. The CDR3 sequence is 15 residues long. The chain's CDR3 is CASSFPGQGADTQYF. The CDR3 DNA reads as TGTGCCAGCAGTTTCCCCGGACAGGGAGCAGATACGCAGTATTTT.

CDR3 loop: CASSSPDRAGTDTQYF. The CDR3 DNA reads as TGTGCCAGCAGCTCCCCTGACAGGGCAGGCACAGATACGCAGTATTTT. The chain carries TRBV5-4 and TRBJ2-3; 7 bases fit TRBD1. Per the germline V gene, CDR1 is SGHNT and CDR2 is YYREEE (reference sequence). J was trimmed by 1 base and V by 3 bases; bases with no gene match: 8. The CDR3 consists of 16 residues.

The rearrangement links TRBV7-2 to TRBJ2-1, with TRBD2 matching over 9 bases. The CDR3 is made up of 17 amino acids. J gave up 5 bases and V 4 bases, and 12 bases lay outside the gene matches. Germline lookup yields CDR1 SGHTA and CDR2 FQGNSA. CDR3 sequence (DNA): TGTGCCAGCAGCTCTCGTAGGGAGCGGGGGGCAAACAATGAGCAGTTCTTC. Its translation is CASSSRRERGANNEQFF.

The V gene is TRBV9, the J gene TRBJ1-3, with unresolved D. V gave up 4 bases and J gave up 0 bases, with 8 bases separating them. This CDR3 is built from 14 residues. Germline V lookup: CDR1 SGDLS, CDR2 YYNGEE. As DNA, the CDR3 is TGTGCCAGCAGCCCACTTGGCTCTGGAAACACCATATATTTT. Amino acids: CASSPLGSGNTIYF.

This chain's CDR3 is CASTKDRYTYEQYF. The DNA for the CDR3 is TGTGCCAGCACCAAGGACAGGTACACCTACGAGCAGTACTTC. The V and J genes are TRBV7-2 and TRBJ2-7, with TRBD1 identical over 7 bases. The germline V gene has CDR1 SGHTA and CDR2 FQGNSA. J lost 2 bases, V lost 7 bases, and 8 bases had no gene match. The CDR3 consists of 14 residues.

This chain's CDR3 is CAWENRGHTEAFF. The CDR3 region has the DNA TGTGCCTGGGAGAACAGGGGGCACACTGAAGCTTTCTTT. The chain has TRBV30 and TRBJ1-1, with 9 bases that match TRBD1. Per the germline V gene, CDR1 is GTSNPN and CDR2 is SVGIG (reference sequence). CDR3 size: 13 residues. Losses at the gene ends were 5 bases for V and 3 bases for J; bases not matched to a gene: 4.

In its sample, this clone was seen a few times. The V call is TRBV13, the J call TRBJ1-1; D possibly corresponds to TRBD1 (5 bases). Looked up from germline, CDR1 is PRHDT and CDR2 is FYEKMQ (reference sequence). CDR3 size: 14 residues. Between the trimmed V and J ends, which lost 5 bases and 0 bases, there was a span of 10 bases. The CDR3 DNA is TGTGCCAGCAGCGAACGACAGATGAACACTGAAGCTTTCTTT. Protein: CASSERQMNTEAFF. Full variable domain (remainder filled in from reference TRBV13 and TRBJ1-1): AAGVIQSPRHLIKEKRETATLKCYPIPRHDTVYWYQQGPGQDPQFLISFYEKMQSDKGSIPDRFSAQQFSDYHSELNMSSLELGDSALYFCASSERQMNTEAFFGQGTRLTVV.

The count of this clone is one. V and J are TRBV11-2 and TRBJ1-1, with 7 bases lining up with TRBD1. The trim removed 4 bases at V and 5 bases at J, leaving 10 bases unmatched. From germline, CDR1 is SGHAT and CDR2 FQNNGV. CDR3 size: 15 residues. Here the CDR3 DNA reads TGTGCCAGCAGCTGGACGGACAGCAGGGGGACTGAAGCTTTCTTT. Encoded protein: CASSWTDSRGTEAFF.

This clone was found a few times. This sequence joins TRBV4-2 and TRBJ1-5, with TRBD1 identical over 7 bases. J was trimmed by 3 bases and V by 5 bases; bases with no gene match: 7. The CDR3 loop spans 15 amino acids. Germline assignment: CDR1 LGHNA and CDR2 YNFKEQ. The CDR3 sequence is CASSLTGMDNQPQHF. CDR3 in DNA: TGTGCCAGCAGCTTGACAGGGATGGACAATCAGCCCCAGCATTTT.

CDR3 in DNA: TGTGCCAGCAGCAAGAGGGGACCCAATGGGGATACGCAGTATTTT. Amino acid sequence: CASSKRGPNGDTQYF. This chain connects TRBV5-6 to TRBJ2-3, with D perhaps given as TRBD1 or TRBD2 (5 bases each). V lost 4 bases and J 6 bases, leaving 18 bases between the germline ends. The CDR3 contains 15 residues. In germline, CDR1 is SGHDT, CDR2 YYEEEE.

The chain carries TRBV7-3 and TRBJ2-5; tentatively, D is TRBD2 (5 bases). V was clipped by 5 bases and J by 5 bases, with 12 bases between them. Germline V gene sequence: CDR1 SGHTA, CDR2 FQGTGA. The CDR3 spans 13 residues. CDR3 coding DNA: TGTGCCAGCAGCCCCCCCGGGGTGGAGACCCAGTACTTC. This sequence encodes CASSPPGVETQYF.

Notes on this clone: Other DNA sequences in this specimen translate into the identical CDR3. V and J are TRBV5-1 and TRBJ2-3; 8 nucleotides line up with TRBD1. The J segment lost 2 bases and the V segment lost 0 bases, leaving 5 bases of the junction unmatched. The CDR3 is 16 residues long. Looked up from germline, CDR1 is SGHRS and CDR2 is YFSETQ. The CDR3 DNA is TGCGCCAGCAGCTTGGGAGGACAGGGCTACACAGATACGCAGTATTTT. Its protein product is CASSLGGQGYTDTQYF.

The chain is built from TRBV18 and TRBJ2-1; the match to TRBD1 covers 7 bases. This CDR3 region has 16 residues. V lost 0 bases, J lost 4 bases, and 6 bases stayed unmatched. CDR1 and CDR2 from the germline V gene are KGHSH and LQKENI. This CDR3 reads CASSPPRDSLYNEQFF. The DNA for the CDR3 is TGTGCCAGCTCACCACCCAGGGACAGCTTATACAATGAGCAGTTCTTC.

This clone has a handful of counts. This chain uses TRBV30 with TRBJ1-1; D unresolved. The CDR3 totals 12 residues. V dropped 3 bases and J dropped 3 bases, with 8 bases sitting between them. Germline CDR1 is GTSNPN and CDR2 is SVGIG (reference sequence). CDR3 nucleotide sequence: TGTGCCTGGAGCCCATTTTACACTGAAGCTTTCTTT. Protein sequence: CAWSPFYTEAFF.